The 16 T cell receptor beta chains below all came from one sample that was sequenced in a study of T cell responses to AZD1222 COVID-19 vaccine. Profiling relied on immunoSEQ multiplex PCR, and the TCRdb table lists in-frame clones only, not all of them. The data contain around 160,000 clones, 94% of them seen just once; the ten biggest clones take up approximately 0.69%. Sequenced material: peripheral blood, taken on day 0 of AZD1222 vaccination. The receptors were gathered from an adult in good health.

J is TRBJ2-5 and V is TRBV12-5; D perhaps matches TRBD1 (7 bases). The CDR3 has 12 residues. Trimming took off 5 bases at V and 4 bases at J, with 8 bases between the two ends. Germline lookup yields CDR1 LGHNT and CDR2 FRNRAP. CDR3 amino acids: CASGQGGETQYF. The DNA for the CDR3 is TGTGCTAGTGGTCAGGGGGGAGAGACCCAGTACTTC.

CDR3 in DNA: TGTGCCAGCAGGGTAGGGACTGGGGGTCCTTACGAGCAGTACTTC. Translation: CASRVGTGGPYEQYF. The chain employs TRBV27 and TRBJ2-7, with D possibly being TRBD2 (6 bases). V shed 6 bases and J shed 4 bases, with 19 bases lying between them. The germline CDR1 and CDR2 sequences are MNHEY and SMNVEV (reference sequence). CDR3 size: 15 residues.

The CDR3 spells CATTEGGDEQFF. The CDR3 DNA is TGTGCCACCACAGAAGGGGGGGATGAGCAGTTCTTC. This chain uses TRBV12-3 or TRBV12-4 with TRBJ2-1, with a weak D call TRBD2 (7 bases). V shed 10 bases and J shed 8 bases, with 15 bases lying between them. This CDR3 comprises 12 residues.

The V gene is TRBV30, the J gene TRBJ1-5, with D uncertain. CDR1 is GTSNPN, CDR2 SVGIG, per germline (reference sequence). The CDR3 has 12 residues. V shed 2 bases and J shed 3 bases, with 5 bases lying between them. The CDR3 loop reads CAWSRLNQPQHF. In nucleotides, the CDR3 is TGTGCCTGGAGTAGACTCAATCAGCCCCAGCATTTT.

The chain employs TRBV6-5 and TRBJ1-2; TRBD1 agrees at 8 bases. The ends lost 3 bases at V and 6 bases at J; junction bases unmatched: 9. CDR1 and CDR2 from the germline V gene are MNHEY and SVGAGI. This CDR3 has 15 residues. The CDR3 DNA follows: TGTGCCAGCAGTTATCAAGACAGGGGAAGAAATGGCTACACCTTC. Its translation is CASSYQDRGRNGYTF.

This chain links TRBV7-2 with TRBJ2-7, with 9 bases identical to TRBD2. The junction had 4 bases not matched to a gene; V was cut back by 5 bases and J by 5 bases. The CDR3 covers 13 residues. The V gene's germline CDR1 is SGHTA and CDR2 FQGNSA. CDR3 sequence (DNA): TGTGCCAGCAGCCTGGGACTAGCCCACGAGCAGTACTTC. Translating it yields CASSLGLAHEQYF.

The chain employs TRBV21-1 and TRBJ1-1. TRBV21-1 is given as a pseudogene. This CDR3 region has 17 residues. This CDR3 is CASSKDRWEVENTEAFF. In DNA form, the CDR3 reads TGTGCCAGCAGCAAAGATCGTTGGGAAGTGGAGAACACTGAAGCTTTCTTT.

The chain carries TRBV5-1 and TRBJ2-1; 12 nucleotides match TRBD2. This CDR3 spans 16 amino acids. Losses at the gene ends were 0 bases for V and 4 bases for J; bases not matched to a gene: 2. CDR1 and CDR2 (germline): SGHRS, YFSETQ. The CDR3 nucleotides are TGCGCCAGCAGCTTGGCTAGCGGGAGGGATTACAATGAGCAGTTCTTC. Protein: CASSLASGRDYNEQFF.

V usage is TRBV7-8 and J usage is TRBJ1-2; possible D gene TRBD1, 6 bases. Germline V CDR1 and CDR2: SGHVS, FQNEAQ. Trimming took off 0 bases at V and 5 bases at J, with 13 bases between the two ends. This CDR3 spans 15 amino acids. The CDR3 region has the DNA TGTGCCAGCAGCTTAGCGTCAGGGGCAGGGTATGGCTACACCTTC. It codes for CASSLASGAGYGYTF.

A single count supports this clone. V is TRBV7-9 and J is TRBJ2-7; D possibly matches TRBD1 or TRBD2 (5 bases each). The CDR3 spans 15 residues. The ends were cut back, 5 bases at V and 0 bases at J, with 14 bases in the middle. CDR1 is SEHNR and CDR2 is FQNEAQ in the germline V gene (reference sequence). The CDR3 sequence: CASSPPRESSYEQYF. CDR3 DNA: TGTGCCAGCAGCCCCCCCAGGGAGAGCTCCTACGAGCAGTACTTC.

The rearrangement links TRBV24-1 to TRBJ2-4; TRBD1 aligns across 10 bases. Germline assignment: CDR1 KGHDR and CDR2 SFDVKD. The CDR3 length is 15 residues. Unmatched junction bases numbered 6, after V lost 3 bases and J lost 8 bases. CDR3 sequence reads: CATSDPTGTGDIQYF. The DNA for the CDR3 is TGTGCCACCAGTGATCCCACCGGGACAGGGGACATTCAGTACTTC.

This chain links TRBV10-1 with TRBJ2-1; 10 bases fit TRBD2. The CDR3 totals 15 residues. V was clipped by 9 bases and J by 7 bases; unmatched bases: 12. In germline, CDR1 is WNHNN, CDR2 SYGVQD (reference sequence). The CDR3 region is CARQKDSGRLNEQFF. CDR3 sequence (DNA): TGCGCCAGACAGAAAGATAGCGGGAGGCTTAATGAGCAGTTCTTC.

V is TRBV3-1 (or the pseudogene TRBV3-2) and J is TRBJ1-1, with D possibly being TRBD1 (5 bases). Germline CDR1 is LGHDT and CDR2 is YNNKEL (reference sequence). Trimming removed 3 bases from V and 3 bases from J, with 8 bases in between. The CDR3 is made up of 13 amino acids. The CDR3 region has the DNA TGTGCCAGCAGCCACGGGGACTACACTGAAGCTTTCTTT. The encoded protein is CASSHGDYTEAFF.

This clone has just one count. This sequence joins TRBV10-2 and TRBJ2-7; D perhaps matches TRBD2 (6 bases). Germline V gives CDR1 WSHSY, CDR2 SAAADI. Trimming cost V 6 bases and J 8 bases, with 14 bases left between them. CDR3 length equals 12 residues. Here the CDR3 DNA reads TGCGCCAGCAGCCTCCGAGGCGGGAAGCAGTACTTC. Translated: CASSLRGGKQYF.

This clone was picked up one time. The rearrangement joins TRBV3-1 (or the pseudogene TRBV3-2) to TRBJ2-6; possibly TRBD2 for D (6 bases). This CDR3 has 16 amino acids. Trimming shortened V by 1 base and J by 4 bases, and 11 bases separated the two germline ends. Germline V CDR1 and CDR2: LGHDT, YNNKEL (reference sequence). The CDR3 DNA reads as TGTGCCAGCAGCCAAGTTTCGGGGAGGGGGGCCAACGTCCTGACTTTC. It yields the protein CASSQVSGRGANVLTF.

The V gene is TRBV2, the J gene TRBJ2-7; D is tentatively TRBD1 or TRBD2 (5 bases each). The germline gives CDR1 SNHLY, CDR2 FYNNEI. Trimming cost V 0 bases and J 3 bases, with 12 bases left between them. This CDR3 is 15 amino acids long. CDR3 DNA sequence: TGTGCCAGCAGTGAAGCAGCCGGGACGCTCTACGAGCAGTACTTC. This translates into CASSEAAGTLYEQYF.